This T cell receptor (beta chain) was profiled in a study of molecular identifiers for immune sequencing clone quantification. Looking at the study overall: Replicates partitioned RNA from approximately 20,000 or 100,000 naive CD8 cells into five parts, sequencing four.

The ends were cut back, 3 bases at V and 0 bases at J, with 10 bases in the middle. The CDR3 is 15 amino acids. This clonotype was picked up many times. Antigen: not known. Whole-study results and caveats: Jurkat TCR RNA spiked in from one cell could reportedly be detected among 900,000 or so naive cells. Naive cells had under 1% of molecules in clones above 20 RNA copies, effectors over 97%.

The naive CD8 libraries originated from between 20,000 and 1,000,000 sorted cells and drew on 10%, 30% or 50% RNA. MiXCR, applied by TCRdb to the PCR reads, yields one record per CDR3 protein. The sample consists of some 580,000 distinct CDR3 sequences, roughly 27% of them appearing once. J is TRBJ2-3 and V is TRBV12-3 or TRBV12-4; possibly TRBD1 for D (6 bases). The TCR sequence derives from a human donor in good health. Some libraries in this study had Jurkat cell RNA spiked in. The sample was naive CD8+ T cells from blood, with Jurkat cell RNA spiked in. The subset was: FACS-sorted CD8+CD4-CCR7+CD45RA+ naive T cells. DNA of the CDR3: TGTGCCAGCAGTTTCATAGGGGGTAGCACAGATACGCAGTATTTT. It translates to CASSFIGGSTDTQYF.